These 27 T cell receptor beta chains were all obtained from the same sample, sequenced in a study of OX40 agonist ivuxolimab in advanced cancers. TCRdb's table, derived via immunoSEQ multiplex PCR, lists solely in-frame clones and lacks some. Here the sample spans about 44,000 clones, around 80% being singletons. The specimen was CD4+ or CD8+ T cells sorted from blood, collected in a trial of the OX40 agonist ivuxolimab. All receptors come from an adult with an advanced solid tumor such as melanoma, head and neck, liver or kidney cancer.

The chain employs TRBV28 and TRBJ2-1, with a weak D call TRBD2 (6 bases). Germline V CDR1 and CDR2: MDHEN, SYDVKM. CDR3 size: 12 residues. The V end was cut by 4 bases, the J end by 9 bases, with 10 bases between. The CDR3 bases are TGTGCCAGCAGTTCCCCCGGGAGTGAGCAGTTCTTC. Translation: CASSSPGSEQFF.

The V call is TRBV10-3, the J call TRBJ1-4; possible D gene TRBD1, 6 bases. Per the germline V gene, CDR1 is ENHRY and CDR2 is SYGVKD. The ends were cut back, 10 bases at V and 7 bases at J, with 16 bases in the middle. This CDR3 is built from 13 residues. CDR3 coding DNA: TGTGCCACCTTGGACAGTGTTAGTGAAAAACTGTTTTTT. It codes for CATLDSVSEKLFF.

This chain connects TRBV6-1 to TRBJ2-7; 10 nucleotides line up with TRBD1. CDR3 length: 13 amino acids. Germline V gene sequence: CDR1 MNHNS, CDR2 SASEGT. V was clipped by 6 bases and J by 5 bases; unmatched bases: 4. CDR3 sequence: CASRLTGGHEQYF. CDR3 nucleotides: TGTGCCAGCAGGCTGACAGGGGGCCACGAGCAGTACTTC.

The chain combines TRBV5-1 with TRBJ2-5; TRBD2 is a possible D gene (6 bases). CDR3 length: 15 amino acids. Germline loops: CDR1 SGHRS, CDR2 YFSETQ. Trimming took off 2 bases at V and 1 base at J, with 12 bases between the two ends. CDR3 sequence (DNA): TGCGCCAGCAGCTTCGGCGTGGGGGGCCAAGAGACCCAGTACTTC. This codes for CASSFGVGGQETQYF.

This chain uses TRBV18 with TRBJ1-1; tentatively, D is TRBD1 (6 bases). Germline loops: CDR1 KGHSH, CDR2 LQKENI. With 0 bases removed from V and 4 bases from J, the gap between germline ends came to 12 bases. This CDR3 has 15 residues. The CDR3 here is CASSPPMGAGTEAFF. In DNA form, the CDR3 reads TGTGCCAGCTCACCACCGATGGGGGCGGGCACTGAAGCTTTCTTT.

This chain connects TRBV7-2 to TRBJ2-2; 11 bases are shared with TRBD2. Germline CDR1 and CDR2: SGHTA and FQGNSA. Trimming at V came to 6 bases and at J to 5 bases, leaving 5 bases not matched to a gene. The CDR3 spans 15 residues. The CDR3 DNA is TGTGCCAGCAGTCTGAGGACTAGCGGGACCGGGGAGCTGTTTTTT. Residues: CASSLRTSGTGELFF.

This chain links TRBV28 with TRBJ2-7; the D gene is possibly TRBD2 (6 bases). Germline loops: CDR1 MDHEN, CDR2 SYDVKM. The CDR3 covers 15 residues. Trimming removed 1 base from V and 1 base from J, with 11 bases in between. The CDR3 sequence: CASSLSGVGSYEQYF. The DNA of the CDR3 is TGTGCCAGCAGTTTATCGGGAGTGGGGTCCTACGAGCAGTACTTC.

J is TRBJ2-5 and V is TRBV7-2; 10 nucleotides line up with TRBD1. Per the germline V gene, CDR1 is SGHTA and CDR2 is FQGNSA. V gave up 0 bases and J gave up 7 bases; unmatched junction bases: 8. CDR3 length equals 16 residues. The CDR3 protein is CASSLALGQGEGTQYF. In DNA form, the CDR3 reads TGTGCCAGCAGCTTAGCTCTCGGACAGGGGGAGGGGACCCAGTACTTC. Based on the CDR3 plus reference TRBV7-2 and TRBJ2-5, the full variable domain is GAGVSQSPSNKVTEKGKDVELRCDPISGHTALYWYRQSLGQGLEFLIYFQGNSAPDKSGLPSDRFSAERTGGSVSTLTIQRTQQEDSAVYLCASSLALGQGEGTQYFGPGTRLLVL.

The J gene is TRBJ2-5, the V gene TRBV29-1; D possibly uses TRBD1 or TRBD2 (5 bases each). CDR3 length: 15 residues. CDR1 is SQVTM and CDR2 is ANQGSEA in the germline V gene. Between the trimmed V and J ends, which lost 6 bases and 5 bases, there was a span of 22 bases. This chain's CDR3 is CSVLLDGRGGETQYF. The CDR3 nucleotides are TGCAGCGTCCTGTTAGACGGTAGGGGCGGGGAGACCCAGTACTTC.

The genes are TRBV7-8 and TRBJ1-5, with a tentative D call TRBD1 (5 bases). The length of the CDR3 is 13 residues. Trimming removed 7 bases at V and 5 bases at J, with 12 bases between. Germline V gene sequence: CDR1 SGHVS, CDR2 FQNEAQ. The chain's CDR3 is CASNLGGYQPQHF. CDR3 bases: TGTGCCAGCAACCTCGGGGGATATCAGCCCCAGCATTTT.

CDR3 in amino acids: CASIDSTTYNEQFF. The CDR3 bases are TGTGCCAGCATCGATAGTACTACCTACAATGAGCAGTTCTTC. The J gene is TRBJ2-1, the V gene TRBV28; D uncertain. CDR1 is MDHEN, CDR2 SYDVKM, per germline. The V gene lost 7 bases and the J gene lost 2 bases, with 12 bases spanning the gap. The CDR3 loop spans 14 amino acids.

With respect to this clone: Germline is not matched at one junction end, which may reflect a read error. The chain carries TRBV18 and TRBJ2-1; D might be TRBD2 (6 bases). Germline CDR1 reads KGHSH; CDR2 reads LQKENI. The CDR3 sequence is 15 residues long. In DNA, the CDR3 is TGTGCCAGCTCACCGCGGAGGGACTCGGAAAGCTCCTGTCTCTTC. This encodes CASSPRRDSESSCLF.

The V and J genes are TRBV13 and TRBJ1-1; no clear D gene. V dropped 1 base and J dropped 1 base, with 19 bases sitting between them. CDR3 length: 18 residues. Germline lookup yields CDR1 PRHDT and CDR2 FYEKMQ (reference sequence). CDR3 sequence reads: CASSLALITLGANTEAFF. The CDR3 nucleotides read TGTGCCAGCAGCTTAGCCCTAATTACATTAGGAGCGAACACTGAAGCTTTCTTT.

V gene TRBV2 combines with J gene TRBJ1-4; 7 bases map to TRBD1. Germline V gives CDR1 SNHLY, CDR2 FYNNEI. This CDR3 has 15 residues. The V gene end was trimmed by 7 bases and the J gene end by 2 bases; junction bases not matched to a gene: 7. CDR3 nucleotides: TGTGCCAGCAATAAGGGACAGCTGACTAATGAAAAACTGTTTTTT. Translated: CASNKGQLTNEKLFF.

The chain joins TRBV5-1 to TRBJ2-2, with 13 nucleotides matching TRBD2. CDR3 length: 17 amino acids. CDR1 is SGHRS, CDR2 YFSETQ, per germline. V lost 1 base to trimming and J lost 6 bases; unmatched junction nucleotides: 6. CDR3 DNA: TGCGCCAGCAGCTTGACTAGCGGGAGGGCCGGAGCCGGGGAGCTGTTTTTT. Translation: CASSLTSGRAGAGELFF.

This sequence joins TRBV28 and TRBJ2-7; possibly TRBD1 or TRBD2 for D (5 bases each). The CDR3 is made up of 13 amino acids. Germline values: CDR1 MDHEN, CDR2 SYDVKM. V lost 5 bases, J lost 3 bases, and 11 bases lay in between. CDR3 protein: CASSLGTYYEQYF. CDR3 sequence (DNA): TGTGCCAGCAGTCTCGGGACCTACTACGAGCAGTACTTC. Based on the CDR3 plus reference TRBV28 and TRBJ2-7, the full variable domain is DVKVTQSSRYLVKRTGEKVFLECVQDMDHENMFWYRQDPGLGLRLIYFSYDVKMKEKGDIPEGYSVSREKKERFSLILESASTNQTSMYLCASSLGTYYEQYFGPGTRLTVT.

The gene calls are TRBV27 and TRBJ2-7; D is undetermined. The germline V gene encodes CDR1 MNHEY and CDR2 SMNVEV (reference sequence). Between the trimmed V and J ends, which lost 1 base and 4 bases, there was a span of 14 bases. The CDR3 is made up of 15 amino acids. In DNA, the CDR3 is TGTGCCAGCAGTTTATTTCCAGGACCTAGTTACGAGCAGTACTTC. Amino acids: CASSLFPGPSYEQYF.

About this clone: At one boundary the junction diverges from the germline segment, which might be a read error. The chain joins TRBV7-9 to TRBJ2-1; 8 positions match TRBD2. The CDR3 extends over 17 amino acids. Germline loops: CDR1 SEHNR, CDR2 FQNEAQ (reference sequence). The CDR3 region is CVSSLAWRGASYNEQFF. For the CDR3, the DNA is TGTGTCAGCAGCTTAGCCTGGCGGGGGGCTTCCTACAATGAGCAGTTCTTC.

The gene calls are TRBV7-9 and TRBJ2-1; 9 bases match TRBD2. The germline CDR1 and CDR2 sequences are SEHNR and FQNEAQ (reference sequence). The V segment lost 3 bases and the J segment 9 bases; nucleotides outside the gene matches: 9. The CDR3 runs 15 residues. Here the CDR3 reads CASSFLSGRGAEQFF. The CDR3 DNA sequence: TGTGCCAGCAGCTTCCTTAGCGGGAGAGGGGCTGAGCAGTTCTTC.

This clone has more than one count but fewer than ten. The V and J genes are TRBV15 and TRBJ2-2; 9 nucleotides align to TRBD1. The J segment lost 6 bases and the V segment lost 0 bases, leaving 8 bases of the junction unmatched. This CDR3 has 17 residues. CDR1 LNHNV and CDR2 YYDKDF come from the germline V gene (reference sequence). CDR3 residues: CATSRDVDRGVSGELFF. CDR3 bases: TGTGCCACCAGCAGAGATGTAGACAGGGGGGTTTCCGGGGAGCTGTTTTTT.

The rearrangement uses TRBV19 and TRBJ2-2; TRBD2 matches at 8 bases. The CDR3 totals 20 residues. J lost 4 bases, V lost 7 bases, and 23 bases had no gene match. Germline CDR1 and CDR2: LNHDA and SQIVND (reference sequence). The CDR3 region is CASTSIGWFGRALGTGELFF. The CDR3 bases are TGTGCCAGTACGTCGATCGGATGGTTCGGGAGGGCCCTGGGCACCGGGGAGCTGTTTTTT.

For this clone: Other DNA sequences in this specimen translate into the identical CDR3. The rearrangement links TRBV5-6 to TRBJ2-1; D might be TRBD1 (6 bases). Germline values: CDR1 SGHDT, CDR2 YYEEEE. The CDR3 is 14 residues long. With 2 bases removed from V and 1 base from J, the gap between germline ends came to 7 bases. The CDR3: CASSLRGSYNEQFF. For the CDR3, the DNA is TGTGCCAGCAGCTTAAGGGGGTCCTACAATGAGCAGTTCTTC.

The V call is TRBV10-3, the J call TRBJ1-1; 7 bases match TRBD1. The V segment lost 3 bases and the J segment 4 bases; nucleotides outside the gene matches: 14. Per germline, CDR1 ENHRY and CDR2 SYGVKD. This CDR3 contains 17 residues. The CDR3 reads CAISEHRGAYLGTEAFF. For the CDR3, the DNA is TGTGCCATCAGTGAACACAGGGGAGCGTATTTGGGCACTGAAGCTTTCTTT.

The V gene is TRBV5-1, the J gene TRBJ1-1; no firm D call. The CDR3 consists of 15 residues. V lost 0 bases and J lost 1, with 10 bases in between. Germline V gene sequence: CDR1 SGHRS, CDR2 YFSETQ. Here the CDR3 DNA reads TGCGCCAGCAGCTTGGGATCCGGGGAGAACACTGAAGCTTTCTTT. It yields the protein CASSLGSGENTEAFF.

V gene TRBV29-1 combines with J gene TRBJ1-4; D perhaps matches TRBD1 (5 bases). Germline lookup yields CDR1 SQVTM and CDR2 ANQGSEA. The CDR3 is made up of 14 amino acids. V was cut by 5 bases and J by 4 bases, with 14 bases left in between. CDR3 sequence: CSVLMGRFNEKLFF. CDR3 in DNA: TGCAGCGTTCTAATGGGACGTTTTAATGAAAAACTGTTTTTT.

V gene TRBV28 combines with J gene TRBJ2-5, with TRBD2 matching over 9 bases. The CDR3 has 15 amino acids. The germline gives CDR1 MDHEN, CDR2 SYDVKM. J gave up 11 bases and V 5 bases, and 15 bases lay outside the gene matches. The CDR3 loop is CASSTLAGLVREQYF. The CDR3 nucleotides read TGTGCCAGCAGTACCCTAGCGGGACTAGTAAGGGAGCAGTACTTC.

The chain employs TRBV7-9 and TRBJ1-5; TRBD1 matches 7 bases. This CDR3 comprises 17 residues. Per germline, CDR1 SEHNR and CDR2 FQNEAQ (reference sequence). V dropped 1 base and J dropped 2; count of bases not matched to a gene: 8. The CDR3 loop reads CASSLGKGADGNQPQHF. DNA for the CDR3: TGTGCCAGCAGCTTAGGAAAGGGGGCGGATGGCAATCAGCCCCAGCATTTT.